This TCR beta chain was identified during a study of cytomegalovirus exposure and HLA in healthy donors. The wider study: Approximately 180 million T cells yielded over 90 million unique TCR beta sequences in earlier analysis.

With 60 Vbeta and 13 Jbeta primers, the PCR was carried out. Sequencing used immunoSEQ multiplex PCR; TCRdb keeps in-frame clones, though not all of them. The sample consists of approximately 120,000 clones, around 75% of them appearing once. CDR1 SGHTA and CDR2 FQGNSA come from the germline V gene. J lost 7 bases, V lost 5 bases, and 4 bases had no gene match. CDR3 length: 14 amino acids. Sequencing was performed on PBMCs. The V gene is TRBV7-2, the J gene TRBJ1-6; 8 bases are a match to TRBD1. The receptor's source is a man in his sixties in good health and CMV-seropositive. In nucleotides, the CDR3 is TGTGCCAGCAGCCAACAGGGGGAGAATTCACCCCTCCACTTT. It codes for CASSQQGENSPLHF.